These T cell receptor beta chains were read from a single sample in a study of blood T cell repertoires in COVID-19. Data came from immunoSEQ multiplex PCR; TCRdb stores just in-frame clones and leaves some out. The table lists some 40,000 clones, over 70% of them singletons. Sequencing was performed on peripheral blood. All receptors derive from a man between 70 and 80 years old with acute or convalescent COVID-19. Both conserved end residues are part of each CDR3.

J	V	CDR3
TRBJ1-1	TRBV5-4	CASSLRAQQGSEAFF
TRBJ2-3	TRBV4-2	CASTGQAEDTQYF
TRBJ1-2	TRBV6-5	CASSKGKGYTF
TRBJ2-7	TRBV7-2	CASSTHTSGGGYEQYF
TRBJ1-6	TRBV7-9	CASSSGAGHNSPLHF
TRBJ1-5	TRBV28	CASSLRQANQPQHF
TRBJ1-5	TRBV7-2	CASSLEGVSNQPQHF
TRBJ1-3	TRBV5-6	CASRTRGSGNTIYF
TRBJ2-1	TRBV19	CASKGGGSSYNEQFF
TRBJ1-2	TRBV3-1/TRBV3-2	CASSLDGVNYGYTF
TRBJ1-2	TRBV11-2	CASTEGWTDPPLGYTF
TRBJ1-1	TRBV15	CATSRDDDGGTEAFF
TRBJ1-1	TRBV9	CASSAGGRSDTEAFF
TRBJ1-5	TRBV7-9	CASSLDENQPQHF
TRBJ1-3	TRBV5-5	CASSLTGAYSGNTIYF
TRBJ2-5	TRBV6-6	CASRGTGGQETQYF
TRBJ2-3	TRBV14	CASSHYGQGGDTQYF
TRBJ2-2	TRBV12-5	CASGATSNTGELFF
TRBJ1-3	TRBV28	CASSWDRGRDTIYF
TRBJ1-6	TRBV7-9	CASSLGQGQGALHF
TRBJ2-7	TRBV2	CASSEGQNRDYEQYF
TRBJ2-2	TRBV5-5	CASSAWGGTNTGELFF
TRBJ1-4	TRBV3-1/TRBV3-2	CASSHLGQGSEKLFF
TRBJ1-1	TRBV10-3	CAISDPGQGRMNTEAFF
TRBJ1-4	TRBV18	CASSHNRGANEKLFF
TRBJ1-1	TRBV11-2	CASTQGRGWDTEAFF
TRBJ2-1	TRBV3-1/TRBV3-2	CASRPTSGVVNEQFF
TRBJ1-2	TRBV6-5	CASTLIGRRSTAYTF
TRBJ2-7	TRBV7-8	CASSLSVAYEQYF
TRBJ1-4	TRBV24-1	CATRHRTDATNEKLFF
TRBJ1-2	TRBV28	CASSLPSNYGYTF
TRBJ2-1	TRBV7-9	CASSFLDGGSYNEQFF
TRBJ1-2	TRBV4-2	CASSQSDRGGNYGYTF
TRBJ2-5	TRBV29-1	CSVSRRGTRQETQYF
TRBJ2-3	TRBV18	CASSPWTSGGHTDTQYF
TRBJ2-1	TRBV10-3	CAISGQGGENEQFF
TRBJ2-5	TRBV7-2	CASSLGFGPRVEQETQYF
TRBJ1-6	TRBV5-1	CASSYRDRDNSPLHF
TRBJ1-4	TRBV27	CASSPSLTGSKKLFF
TRBJ1-1	TRBV6-4	CASSAGGSATEAFF
TRBJ1-5	TRBV3-1/TRBV3-2	CASSPGLYQPQHF
TRBJ1-1	TRBV5-1	CASSSTGTVNTEAFF
TRBJ1-4	TRBV6-6	CASSKGAYNEKLFF
TRBJ1-2	TRBV2	CTSSGVPPISYGYTF
TRBJ1-4	TRBV27	CASSFRPGGEKLFF
TRBJ1-2	TRBV9	CASSVAGNYGYTF
TRBJ2-4	TRBV6-5	CASSYPGVLAKNIQYF
TRBJ2-1	TRBV11-2	CASSPTRSSYNEQFF
TRBJ1-1	TRBV5-5	CASSLMGGPTTEAFF
TRBJ1-1	TRBV13	CASSSFTGGINTEAFF
TRBJ2-5	TRBV4-3	CASSTTTQETQYF